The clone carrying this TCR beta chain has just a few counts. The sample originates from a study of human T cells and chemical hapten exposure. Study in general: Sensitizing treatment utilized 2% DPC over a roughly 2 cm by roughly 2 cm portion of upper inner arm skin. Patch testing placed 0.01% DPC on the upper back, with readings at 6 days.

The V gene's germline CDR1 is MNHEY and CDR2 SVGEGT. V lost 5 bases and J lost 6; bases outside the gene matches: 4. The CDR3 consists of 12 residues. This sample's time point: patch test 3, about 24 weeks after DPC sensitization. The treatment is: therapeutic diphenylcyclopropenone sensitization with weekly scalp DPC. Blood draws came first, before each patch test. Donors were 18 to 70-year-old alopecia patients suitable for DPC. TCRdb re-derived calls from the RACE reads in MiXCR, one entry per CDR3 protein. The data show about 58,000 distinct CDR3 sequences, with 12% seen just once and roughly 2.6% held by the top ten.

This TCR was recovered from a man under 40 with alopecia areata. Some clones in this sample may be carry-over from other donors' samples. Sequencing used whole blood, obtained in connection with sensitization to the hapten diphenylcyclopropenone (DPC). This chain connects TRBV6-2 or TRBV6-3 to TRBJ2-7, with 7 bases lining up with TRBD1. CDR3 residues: CASSITGVEQYF. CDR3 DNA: TGTGCCAGCAGTATAACAGGGGTCGAGCAGTACTTC.